This T cell receptor beta chain emerged from a study of blood T cells in healthy people across ages. The study's findings and limits: TCR beta diversity tracked closely with naive T cell percentage. Older age coincided with a roughly linear decline in TCR beta diversity per million T cells. Fewer expanded clones and more diversity marked long-lived versus aged donors.

Notes on this clonotype: What it binds is not known.

The use of a sample-barcoded 5' primer and a J-beta primer mix characterized a second PCR of roughly 6 to 11 cycles. A tag from a template-switch adaptor with 12 random nucleotides marked each cDNA molecule. A single record per CDR3 protein comes from TCRdb applying MiXCR to the 5' RACE reads. Here the sample spans some 1.5 million distinct CDR3 sequences, around 40% being singletons. The CDR3 length is 15 residues. Trimming left V 1 base short and J 3 bases short, with 12 bases between. Germline V gene lookup returns CDR1 MGHRA and CDR2 YSYEKL. The V gene is TRBV4-1, the J gene TRBJ1-2; D is undetermined. The clonotype was recovered from a woman between 18 and 29 years old in good health. The specimen sequenced was blood. This CDR3 is CASSQGLGSYYGYTF. The CDR3 region has the DNA TGCGCCAGCAGCCAAGGCCTCGGAAGTTACTATGGCTACACCTTC.